The clone carrying this TCR beta chain was observed a single time. The ends lost 3 bases at V and 5 bases at J; junction bases unmatched: 1. CDR1 and CDR2 from the germline V gene are KGHSH and LQKENI. The CDR3 spans 12 residues. This record belongs to a study of blood T cell repertoires in COVID-19. Study background: The cDNA or gDNA used as material had been derived from T cells, B-cell-depleted T cells, or PBMCs.

The data were produced by immunoSEQ multiplex PCR, yet TCRdb's version contains in-frame clones alone and is incomplete. The sample has about 50,000 clones, around 86% seen once. Cohort allocation depended upon clinical history that participants reported. Symptom resolution, clearance, or two negative PCRs marked the recovered donors of Cohort 3. The V gene is TRBV18, the J gene TRBJ2-7, with 7 bases aligning to TRBD1. This receptor was identified in a woman in her forties or fifties who had recovered from COVID-19. The source material was PBMCs or T cells enriched from blood (not recorded which). This chain's CDR3 is CASSPQGDEQYF. Written as DNA, the CDR3 is TGTGCCAGCTCACCTCAGGGGGACGAGCAGTACTTC. The full variable domain, with the rest looked up from reference TRBV18 and TRBJ2-7, is NAGVMQNPRHLVRRRGQEARLRCSPMKGHSHVYWYRQLPEEGLKFMVYLQKENIIDESGMPKERFSAEFPKEGPSILRIQQVVRGDSAAYFCASSPQGDEQYFGPGTRLTVT.